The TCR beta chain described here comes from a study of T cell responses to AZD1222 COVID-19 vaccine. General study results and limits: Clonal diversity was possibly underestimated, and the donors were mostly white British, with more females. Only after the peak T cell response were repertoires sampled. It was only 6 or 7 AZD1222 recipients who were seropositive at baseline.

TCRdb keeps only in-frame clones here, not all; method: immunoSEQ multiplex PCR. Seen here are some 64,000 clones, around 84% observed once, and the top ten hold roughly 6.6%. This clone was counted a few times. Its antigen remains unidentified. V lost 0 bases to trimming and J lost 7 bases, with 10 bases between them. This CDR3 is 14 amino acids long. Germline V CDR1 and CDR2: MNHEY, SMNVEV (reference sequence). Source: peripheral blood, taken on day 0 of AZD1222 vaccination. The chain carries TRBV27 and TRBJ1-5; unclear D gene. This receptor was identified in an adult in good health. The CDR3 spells CASSLSVGWQPQHF. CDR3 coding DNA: TGTGCCAGCAGTTTATCGGTAGGGTGGCAGCCCCAGCATTTT.